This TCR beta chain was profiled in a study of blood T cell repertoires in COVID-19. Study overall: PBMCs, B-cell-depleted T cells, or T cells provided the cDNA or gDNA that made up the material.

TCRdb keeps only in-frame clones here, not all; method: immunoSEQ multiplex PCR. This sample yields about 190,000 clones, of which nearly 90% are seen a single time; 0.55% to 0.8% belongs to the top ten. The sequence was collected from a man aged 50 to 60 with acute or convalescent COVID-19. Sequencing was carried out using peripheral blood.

CDR3 amino acids: CASSVGLAPSSYEQYF. CDR3 coding DNA: TGTGCCAGCAGTGTTGGGCTAGCGCCGAGCTCCTACGAGCAGTACTTC. This chain uses TRBV2 with TRBJ2-7; maybe TRBD2 (6 bases). This CDR3 contains 16 residues. Germline loops: CDR1 SNHLY, CDR2 FYNNEI. The ends were cut back, 4 bases at V and 0 bases at J, with 16 bases in the middle.